The sequence of this TCR beta chain was determined in a study of monozygotic twins with inflammatory bowel disease. TCRdb reprocessed the 5' RACE reads and reports one entry per CDR3 protein, with no DNA. The sample table includes approximately 150,000 distinct CDR3 sequences. The CDR3 spans 14 residues. Germline CDR1 is SEHNR and CDR2 is FQNEAQ (reference sequence). The sequence derives from a human donor with ulcerative colitis or Crohn's disease, or a healthy co-twin of an affected twin (not recorded which). Material: blood. The V call is TRBV7-9, the J call TRBJ2-7; TCRdb selects TRBD1, and the lack of DNA leaves this call unchecked. The CDR3 region is CASSASGTAGEQYF.